This T cell receptor (beta chain) was found in a study of beta chain features in type 1 diabetes. Germline trimming cut 4 bases from V and 7 bases from J; bases unmatched to any gene: 7. CDR1 SGHTA and CDR2 FQGNSA come from the germline V gene. The CDR3 covers 15 residues. Sequencing targeted expressed TCRB transcripts, as all isolated RNA had been reverse transcribed. Clones were read by immunoSEQ multiplex PCR, and TCRdb kept only the in-frame ones, dropping some. This table has about 360,000 clones, around 13% appearing once. With respect to this clone: Its antigen is unknown.

Notes on the study in general: Sequencing used cDNA, and cells with high TCR expression could therefore be over-represented. For patients and controls alike, PCR might favor shorter templates to the same degree. TCRB repertoires of naive, central memory and Treg cells appeared more similar among patients than among healthy donors. When VDJ junctions were examined, type 1 diabetes patients showed fewer insertions and more deletions.

The sequencing input was naive CD4+ T cells from blood. The source is a man aged 18-30 years in good health. This sequence joins TRBV7-2 and TRBJ1-5; 10 nucleotides agree with TRBD1. The CDR3 loop reads CASSSGQGRKQPQHF. Written as DNA, the CDR3 is TGTGCCAGCAGCTCGGGACAGGGGAGGAAGCAGCCCCAGCATTTT.